The clone carrying this T cell receptor (beta chain) was counted many times. Its antigen is unidentified. The data stem from a study of neurological immune-mediated disorders. Study-level points and caveats: Subjects shared no identical expanded-clone CDR3 amino acid sequences, suggesting private TCR-beta repertoires in all groups. The highest TCR clonal expansion occurred in HTLV-1-associated myelopathy; multiple sclerosis fell below healthy controls.

Using its own MiXCR run on the 5' RACE reads, TCRdb lists one record per CDR3 protein. The sample includes roughly 19,000 distinct CDR3 sequences, approximately 7.8% seen only once; the top ten take roughly a sixth. Trimming at V came to 3 bases and at J to 2 bases, leaving 10 bases not matched to a gene. The length of the CDR3 is 16 residues. Germline CDR1 is DFQATT and CDR2 is SNEGSKA (reference sequence). This sequence joins TRBV20-1 and TRBJ2-1, with 7 positions matching TRBD2. This receptor was obtained from a woman aged 25-40 years with HTLV-1-associated myelopathy (HAM/TSP). The sequencing input was CD8+ T cells from blood. The CDR3: CSASPTSSGTYNEQFF. The CDR3, as DNA: TGCAGTGCTAGCCCGACTAGCAGTGGGACCTACAATGAGCAGTTCTTC.